A single sample gave rise to the 24 T cell receptor beta chains below, sequenced in a study of cytomegalovirus exposure and HLA in healthy donors (TCRdb year 2017). Library preparation employed the immunoSEQ multiplex PCR assay. For the multiplex PCR, a mixture combining 60 forward primers for TCR Vbeta segments and 13 reverse primers for TCR Jbeta segments was used. Drawn from immuneACCESS, this table holds only the in-frame rearrangements with V and J called that TCRdb kept. Clones are partly lost; checked studies trace under half to an unresolved V gene and leave the rest unexplained. Recorded for this sample are about 130,000 clones; 70% to 85% of them occurred a single time. Jointly, the top ten make up approximately 1.1% of the sample. Sequencing input: PBMCs. The origin of the receptors is a boy under 18 in good health and CMV-seronegative.

The rearrangement links TRBV19 to TRBJ2-7; a possible D gene is TRBD2 (5 bases). CDR1 is LNHDA and CDR2 is SQIVND in the germline V gene (reference sequence). Trimming removed 3 bases from V and 4 bases from J, with 10 bases in between. The CDR3 has 13 residues. Written as DNA, the CDR3 is TGTGCCAGTAGTATCGGAGGCGATTACGAGCAGTACTTC. Amino acid sequence: CASSIGGDYEQYF. The full variable domain, rest sourced from reference TRBV19 and TRBJ2-7, is DGGITQSPKYLFRKEGQNVTLSCEQNLNHDAMYWYRQDPGQGLRLIYYSQIVNDFQKGDIAEGYSVSREKKESFPLTVTSAQKNPTAFYLCASSIGGDYEQYFGPGTRLTVT.

The rearrangement uses TRBV2 and TRBJ2-2; possible D gene TRBD2, 6 bases. Trimming pared 4 bases from V and 5 bases from J, leaving 14 bases between. The CDR3 has 15 amino acids. Germline lookup yields CDR1 SNHLY and CDR2 FYNNEI. DNA of the CDR3: TGTGCCAGCAGTGTGGACGGGAGTCGGACCGGGGAGCTGTTTTTT. The encoded protein is CASSVDGSRTGELFF. Based on the CDR3 plus reference TRBV2 and TRBJ2-2, the full variable domain is EPEVTQTPSHQVTQMGQEVILRCVPISNHLYFYWYRQILGQKVEFLVSFYNNEISEKSEIFDDQFSVERPDGSNFTLKIRSTKLEDSAMYFCASSVDGSRTGELFFGEGSRLTVL.

This sequence joins TRBV30 and TRBJ2-4; tentatively, D is TRBD1 (6 bases). V lost 1 base and J 0 bases, leaving 19 bases between the germline ends. This CDR3 contains 18 residues. Germline values: CDR1 GTSNPN, CDR2 SVGIG (reference sequence). CDR3 region: CAWSDPRTATLAKNIQYF. For the CDR3, the DNA is TGTGCCTGGAGTGACCCTAGGACAGCGACACTAGCCAAAAACATTCAGTACTTC.

The chain joins TRBV7-9 to TRBJ2-3; 11 nucleotides align to TRBD1. The V gene's germline CDR1 is SEHNR and CDR2 FQNEAQ (reference sequence). V was pared by 5 bases and J by 3 bases, with 7 bases of the junction left unmatched. The CDR3 is made up of 16 amino acids. The CDR3 region has the DNA TGTGCCAGCAGCCGGCTGGGACAGGGGGTTACAGATACGCAGTATTTT. Its translation: CASSRLGQGVTDTQYF.

The chain carries TRBV6-5 and TRBJ2-5; D perhaps matches TRBD2 (6 bases). The V gene lost 0 bases and the J gene lost 5 bases, with 13 bases spanning the gap. The CDR3 is 15 residues long. The germline CDR1 and CDR2 sequences are MNHEY and SVGAGI. This CDR3 reads CASSYSVLAGETQYF. The CDR3 DNA reads as TGTGCCAGCAGTTACTCGGTACTAGCAGGCGAGACCCAGTACTTC.

Points on this clone: One junction end does not reproduce the germline sequence, and a read error may be involved. The gene calls are TRBV4-1 and TRBJ2-3, with D possibly matching TRBD2 (5 bases). This CDR3 has 15 amino acids. Germline V gene sequence: CDR1 MGHRA, CDR2 YSYEKL. The CDR3, as DNA: TGCGCCGGCAGCCAAGAGGGAACTAGACGTGATACGCAGTATTTT. As protein: CAGSQEGTRRDTQYF.

The rearrangement uses TRBV5-1 and TRBJ2-7, with 9 bases that match TRBD1. The CDR3 runs 16 residues. Germline-derived CDR1 and CDR2 are SGHRS and YFSETQ. Unmatched junction bases numbered 10, after V lost 3 bases and J lost 3 bases. The CDR3 spells CASSCARDREDYEQYF. Written as DNA, the CDR3 is TGCGCCAGCAGCTGCGCCCGGGACAGGGAGGACTACGAGCAGTACTTC.

The chain links TRBV18 to TRBJ2-7; 9 bases are a match to TRBD1. The germline CDR1 and CDR2 sequences are KGHSH and LQKENI. This CDR3 region has 16 residues. The ends lost 4 bases at V and 6 bases at J; junction bases unmatched: 13. The CDR3 here is CASSLGPGTGSTEQYF. CDR3 bases: TGTGCCAGCTCACTCGGCCCCGGGACAGGGTCGACCGAGCAGTACTTC.

The chain recombines TRBV6-5 with TRBJ1-1; D call uncertain. This CDR3 spans 11 amino acids. CDR1 and CDR2 from the germline V gene are MNHEY and SVGAGI. V lost 0 bases, J lost 8 bases, and 4 bases lay in between. CDR3 DNA sequence: TGTGCCAGCAGTTACTCGGCCGAAGCTTTCTTT. This sequence encodes CASSYSAEAFF.

In its sample, this clone was seen once. The chain is built from TRBV19 and TRBJ2-3, with D unresolved. This CDR3 region has 15 residues. V was clipped by 5 bases and J by 2 bases, with 14 bases between them. CDR1 LNHDA and CDR2 SQIVND come from the germline V gene (reference sequence). The DNA of the CDR3 is TGTGCCAGTAGTGACTTTAGCCTACCCACAGATACGCAGTATTTT. It yields the protein CASSDFSLPTDTQYF.

This chain joins TRBV7-9 and TRBJ2-7; possible D gene TRBD2, 7 bases. Germline CDR1 SEHNR, CDR2 FQNEAQ (reference sequence). V lost 4 bases, J lost 2 bases, and 15 bases lay in between. This CDR3 comprises 15 residues. The CDR3 DNA sequence: TGTGCCAGCAGCTCTCAAGGGGGGGCCACCTACGAGCAGTACTTC. This sequence encodes CASSSQGGATYEQYF.

V and J are TRBV18 and TRBJ2-7, with 8 nucleotides matching TRBD1. Germline-derived CDR1 and CDR2 are KGHSH and LQKENI. J gave up 0 bases and V 2 bases, and 9 bases lay outside the gene matches. The CDR3 length is 17 residues. The CDR3 loop is CASSPFGTGLSSYEQYF. The DNA of the CDR3 is TGTGCCAGCTCACCATTCGGGACAGGCCTTTCCTCCTACGAGCAGTACTTC.

This clone was recorded once. The chain recombines TRBV13 with TRBJ2-7, with D hard to call. Trimming left V 0 bases short and J 2 bases short, with 8 bases between. CDR1 and CDR2 (germline): PRHDT, FYEKMQ (reference sequence). CDR3 length: 14 amino acids. Written as DNA, the CDR3 is TGTGCCAGCAGCTTAGGCTCTAGGACCTACGAGCAGTACTTC. This translates into CASSLGSRTYEQYF.

V gene TRBV6-6 combines with J gene TRBJ1-2; D is possibly TRBD1 (5 bases). The germline V and J ends were trimmed by 10 bases and 3 bases, with 15 bases remaining between them. The germline gives CDR1 MNHNY, CDR2 SVGAGI (reference sequence). This CDR3 has 13 residues. CDR3 coding DNA: TGTGCCACCAAAGAGACAGATTACTATGGCTACACCTTC. It yields the protein CATKETDYYGYTF.

There are a few counts of this clone. The genes are TRBV6-5 and TRBJ2-7; 7 nucleotides line up with TRBD2. The germline V gene encodes CDR1 MNHEY and CDR2 SVGAGI. This CDR3 has 14 residues. V was clipped by 4 bases and J by 0 bases; unmatched bases: 3. The CDR3 bases are TGTGCCAGCAGTTCCCGGGACTACTCCTACGAGCAGTACTTC. Protein: CASSSRDYSYEQYF.

This clone was recorded once. This chain joins TRBV30 and TRBJ2-7; the match to TRBD1 covers 8 bases. V was clipped by 2 bases and J by 3 bases; unmatched bases: 9. The CDR3 length is 15 residues. CDR1 is GTSNPN and CDR2 is SVGIG in the germline V gene (reference sequence). The chain's CDR3 is CAWSMAGGFIYEQYF. The CDR3 DNA reads TGTGCCTGGAGTATGGCAGGGGGCTTCATCTACGAGCAGTACTTC. The full variable domain, rest sourced from reference TRBV30 and TRBJ2-7, is SQTIHQWPATLVQPVGSPLSLECTVEGTSNPNLYWYRQAAGRGLQLLFYSVGIGQISSEVPQNLSASRPQDRQFILSSKKLLLSDSGFYLCAWSMAGGFIYEQYFGPGTRLTVT.

The rearrangement links TRBV11-2 to TRBJ2-7, with 11 bases matching TRBD2. The CDR3 totals 17 residues. Germline values: CDR1 SGHAT, CDR2 FQNNGV. V lost 1 base, J lost 8 bases, and 13 bases stayed unmatched. CDR3: CASSLALRTSGPLQQYF. DNA of the CDR3: TGTGCCAGCAGCTTAGCCCTAAGGACTAGCGGGCCCCTCCAGCAGTACTTC.

This chain joins TRBV29-1 and TRBJ2-5, with a weak D call TRBD1 (5 bases). The end of the DNA is better explained by TRBJ2-7, so the J call may be wrong. The CDR3 extends over 12 amino acids. Germline assignment: CDR1 SQVTM and CDR2 ANQGSEA. CDR3 loop: CSANQGTYEQYF. CDR3 DNA sequence: TGCAGCGCTAATCAGGGTACCTACGAGCAGTACTTC.

J is TRBJ2-3 and V is TRBV5-4; 9 bases line up with TRBD2. The CDR3 contains 14 residues. The germline V gene encodes CDR1 SGHNT and CDR2 YYREEE (reference sequence). V lost 4 bases to trimming and J lost 4 bases; unmatched junction nucleotides: 4. CDR3 in amino acids: CASSREREADTQYF. The DNA of the CDR3 is TGTGCCAGCAGCCGGGAGCGGGAGGCAGATACGCAGTATTTT.

The V gene is TRBV7-7, the J gene TRBJ2-1; no clear D. Germline lookup yields CDR1 SSHAT and CDR2 FNYEAQ (reference sequence). CDR3 size: 15 residues. The V gene lost 1 base and the J gene lost 3 bases, with 10 bases spanning the gap. Here the CDR3 DNA reads TGTGCCAGCAGCTTAGGGAGAGAGATCTACAATGAGCAGTTCTTC. This codes for CASSLGREIYNEQFF.

V is TRBV1 and J is TRBJ1-1; TRBD1, the D gene given by the table, was not confirmed from the DNA. TRBV1 is a documented pseudogene. There are 13 residues in the CDR3. CDR3 bases: TGCACCAGCAGCCCCGGACAAAACACTGAAGCTTTCTTT. This translates into CTSSPGQNTEAFF.

V usage is TRBV27 and J usage is TRBJ2-3, with D perhaps matching TRBD2 (6 bases). This CDR3 is 14 amino acids long. V was shortened by 4 bases and J by 4 bases, with 12 bases between the two germline ends. Germline V gives CDR1 MNHEY, CDR2 SMNVEV (reference sequence). CDR3 in amino acids: CASSSGLYADTQYF. CDR3 DNA sequence: TGTGCCAGCAGTTCGGGACTGTATGCAGATACGCAGTATTTT.

CDR3 sequence (DNA): TGTGCCAGCTCCCTCCACTGGAACACCGGGGAGCTGTTTTTT. This sequence encodes CASSLHWNTGELFF. The genes are TRBV6-1 and TRBJ2-2; D not certain. Germline assignment: CDR1 MNHNS and CDR2 SASEGT. CDR3 length equals 14 residues. Trimming took 8 bases from V and 1 from J, leaving 11 bases between them.

V gene TRBV5-1 combines with J gene TRBJ2-1; D call uncertain. Germline V lookup: CDR1 SGHRS, CDR2 YFSETQ. Between the trimmed V and J ends, which lost 4 bases and 6 bases, there was a span of 14 bases. The CDR3 is 14 residues long. CDR3 in amino acids: CASSTRFQSNEQFF. CDR3 DNA: TGCGCCAGCAGCACCCGGTTCCAATCCAATGAGCAGTTCTTC.